This T cell receptor (beta chain) was sequenced during a study of shared clonotypes between healthy human individuals. Remarks on this clone: Its antigen is unidentified. The same CDR3 arises from other DNA sequences in this sample as well.

Study-level findings and limits: How much donors shared clonotypes was expected to be affected by sequencing depth.

Assay used: immunoSEQ multiplex PCR; TCRdb lists only in-frame clones, some missing. The table shows some 1,600,000 clones, with approximately 98% occurring only once. The germline gives CDR1 SGHTA, CDR2 FQGTGA. This CDR3 contains 15 residues. The V and J ends lost 5 bases and 1 base, in that order; junction bases with no gene match: 1. The chain has TRBV7-3 and TRBJ2-2; the match to TRBD2 covers 10 bases. The sample consisted of naive CD4+ T cells sorted from blood. Stated subset: CD45RA+ positively selected. The clonotype originates from a man aged 25 to 40 in good health. Here the CDR3 DNA reads TGTGCCAGCAGCCGGACTAGCGGGAACACCGGGGAGCTGTTTTTT. Residues: CASSRTSGNTGELFF.